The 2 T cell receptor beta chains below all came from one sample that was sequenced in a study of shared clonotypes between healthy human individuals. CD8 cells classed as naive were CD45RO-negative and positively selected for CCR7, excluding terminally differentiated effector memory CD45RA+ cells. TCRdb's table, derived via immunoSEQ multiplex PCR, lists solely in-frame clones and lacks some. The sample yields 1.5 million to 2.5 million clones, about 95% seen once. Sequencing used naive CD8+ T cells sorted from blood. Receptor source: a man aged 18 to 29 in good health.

The CDR3 DNA follows: TGTGCCAGCAGCTTAATGACCTACGAGCAGTACTTC. Protein product: CASSLMTYEQYF. J is TRBJ2-7 and V is TRBV5-6; D is ambiguous. Germline CDR1 and CDR2: SGHDT and YYEEEE. V gave up 2 bases and J gave up 2 bases, with 5 bases separating them. The CDR3 is 12 amino acids. The full variable domain, in which reference TRBV5-6 and TRBJ2-7 provide the parts outside the CDR3, is DAGVTQSPTHLIKTRGQQVTLRCSPKSGHDTVSWYQQALGQGPQFIFQYYEEEERQRGNFPDRFSGHQFPNYSSELNVNALLLGDSALYLCASSLMTYEQYFGPGTRLTVT.

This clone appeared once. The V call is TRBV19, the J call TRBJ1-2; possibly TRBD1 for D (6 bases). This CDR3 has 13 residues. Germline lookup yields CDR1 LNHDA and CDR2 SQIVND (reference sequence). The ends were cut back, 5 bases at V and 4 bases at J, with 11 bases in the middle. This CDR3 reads CASSHRASYGYTF. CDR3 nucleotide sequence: TGTGCCAGTAGTCACAGGGCCAGCTATGGCTACACCTTC.